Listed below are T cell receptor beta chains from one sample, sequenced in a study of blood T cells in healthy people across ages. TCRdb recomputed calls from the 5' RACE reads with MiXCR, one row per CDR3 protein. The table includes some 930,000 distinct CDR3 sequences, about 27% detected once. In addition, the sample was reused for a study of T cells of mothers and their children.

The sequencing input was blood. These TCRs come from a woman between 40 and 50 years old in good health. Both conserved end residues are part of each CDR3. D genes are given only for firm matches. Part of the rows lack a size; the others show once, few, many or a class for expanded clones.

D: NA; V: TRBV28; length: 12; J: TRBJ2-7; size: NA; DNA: TGTGCCAGCAGTTTCGCGATCTACGAGCAGTACTTC; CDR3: CASSFAIYEQYF
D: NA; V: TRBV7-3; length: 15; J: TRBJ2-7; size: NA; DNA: TGTGCCAGCAGCATGAAGTGGGGGTTGATAGGGGAGCAGTACTTC; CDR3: CASSMKWGLIGEQYF
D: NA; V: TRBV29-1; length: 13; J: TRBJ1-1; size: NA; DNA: TGCAGCGTTGAGACCATGGGAAACACTGAAGCTTTCTTT; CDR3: CSVETMGNTEAFF
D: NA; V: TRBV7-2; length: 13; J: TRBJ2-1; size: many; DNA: TGTGCCAGCAGCTTGCTACAGTACAATGAGCAGTTCTTC; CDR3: CASSLLQYNEQFF
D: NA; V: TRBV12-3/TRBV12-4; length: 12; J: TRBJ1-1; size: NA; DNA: TGTGCCAGCAGGTCGCTTGAGTCGGAAGCTTTCTTT; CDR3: CASRSLESEAFF
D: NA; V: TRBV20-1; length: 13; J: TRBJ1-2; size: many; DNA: TGCAGTGCAAAAACGAGAGTAAACTATGGCTACACCTTC; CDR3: CSAKTRVNYGYTF
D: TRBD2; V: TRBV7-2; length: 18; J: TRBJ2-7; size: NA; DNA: TGTGCCAGCAGCTCAATGGGACTAGCGGGGGGGCTCTCCTACGAGCAGTACTTC; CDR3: CASSSMGLAGGLSYEQYF
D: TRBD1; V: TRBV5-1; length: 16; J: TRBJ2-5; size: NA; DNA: TGCGCCAGCAGCTCGGCACAGGGGATCGGTACGGGGACCCAGTACTTC; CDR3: CASSSAQGIGTGTQYF
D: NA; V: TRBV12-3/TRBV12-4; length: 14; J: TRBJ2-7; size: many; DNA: TGTGCCAGCAGTGTGGATAGGGGGAACTACGAGCAGTACTTC; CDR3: CASSVDRGNYEQYF
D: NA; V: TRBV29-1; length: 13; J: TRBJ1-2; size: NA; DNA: TGCAGCGTTATCGCGGGCAGGGCCAGCGGCTACACCTTC; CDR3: CSVIAGRASGYTF
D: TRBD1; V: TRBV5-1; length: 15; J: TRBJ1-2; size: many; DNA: TGCGCCAGCAGCCTAGGACAGGGTGTTTCTTCTGGCTACACCTTC; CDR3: CASSLGQGVSSGYTF
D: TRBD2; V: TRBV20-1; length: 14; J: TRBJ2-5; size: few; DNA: TGCAGTGCTAGTAGCGGGGGGACCGGGGAGACCCAGTACTTC; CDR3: CSASSGGTGETQYF
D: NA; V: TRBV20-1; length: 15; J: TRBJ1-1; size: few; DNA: TGCAGTGCTAGAGGTCGGGGCAGAATGAACACTGAAGCTTTCTTT; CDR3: CSARGRGRMNTEAFF
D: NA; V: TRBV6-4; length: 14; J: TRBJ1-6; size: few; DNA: TGTGCCAGCAGTGACTCGGGATGGAATTCACCCCTCCACTTT; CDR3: CASSDSGWNSPLHF
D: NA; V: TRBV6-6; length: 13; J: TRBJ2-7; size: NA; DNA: TGTGCCAGCAGTTACGAGGACCCCTACGAGCAGTACTTC; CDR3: CASSYEDPYEQYF
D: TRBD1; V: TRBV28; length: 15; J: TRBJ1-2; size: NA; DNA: TGTGCCAGCAGTTTAAAGTACAGGGGGAACTATGGCTACACCTTC; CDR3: CASSLKYRGNYGYTF
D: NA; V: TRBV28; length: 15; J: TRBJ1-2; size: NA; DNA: TGTGCCAGCAGTCCATCGGAAACGGCGATTTCGGGCTACACCTTC; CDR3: CASSPSETAISGYTF
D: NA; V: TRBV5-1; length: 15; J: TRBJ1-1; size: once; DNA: TGCGCCAGCAGCTCGTTAGGGCCGAAAAACGCTGAAGCTTTCTTT; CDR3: CASSSLGPKNAEAFF
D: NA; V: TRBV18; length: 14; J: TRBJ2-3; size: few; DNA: TGTGCCAGCTCACCACCGGCTTTAACAGATACGCAGTATTTT; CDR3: CASSPPALTDTQYF
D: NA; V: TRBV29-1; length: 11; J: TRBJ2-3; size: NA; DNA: TGCAGCGTTGGGTGGGCCGATACGCAGTATTTT; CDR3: CSVGWADTQYF
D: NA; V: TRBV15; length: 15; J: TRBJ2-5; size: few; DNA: TGTGCCACCAGCAGTTTGGCGGGGAAGCAAGAGACCCAGTACTTC; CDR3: CATSSLAGKQETQYF
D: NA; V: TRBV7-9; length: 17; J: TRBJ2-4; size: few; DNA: TGTGCCAGCAGCTTAGTAGGGGCAAGCTCGACCAAAAACATTCAGTACTTC; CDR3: CASSLVGASSTKNIQYF
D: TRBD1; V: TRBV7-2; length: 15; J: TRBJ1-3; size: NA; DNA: TGTGCCAGCAGCCCGACAGGGGGATCTGGAAACACCATATATTTT; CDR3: CASSPTGGSGNTIYF
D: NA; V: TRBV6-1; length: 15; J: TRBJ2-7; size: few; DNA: TGCGCCAGCAGAGAACCACCAGGGGACTCCTACGAGCAGTACTTC; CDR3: CASREPPGDSYEQYF
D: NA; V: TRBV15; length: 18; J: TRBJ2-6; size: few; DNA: TGTGCCACCAGCCGTGATAAGATCTCCCAGGCCGGGGCCAACGTCCTGACTTTC; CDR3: CATSRDKISQAGANVLTF
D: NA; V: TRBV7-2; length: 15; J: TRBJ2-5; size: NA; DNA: TGTACCAGCAGCTTTCAATCTGGGGGCGAGGAGACCCAGTACTTC; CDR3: CTSSFQSGGEETQYF
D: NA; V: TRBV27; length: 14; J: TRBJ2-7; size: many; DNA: TGTGCCAGCAGCAGACAGGTGAAAAACTACGAGCAGTACTTC; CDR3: CASSRQVKNYEQYF
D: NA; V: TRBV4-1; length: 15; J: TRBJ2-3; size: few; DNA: TGCGCCAGCAGCCGAGACGGGGGTTGGACAGATACGCAGTATTTT; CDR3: CASSRDGGWTDTQYF
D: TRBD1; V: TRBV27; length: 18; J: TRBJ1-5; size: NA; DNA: TGTGCCAGCAGTTCCCTTCTGACCGGGACAGTCATCAATCAGCCCCAGCATTTT; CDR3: CASSSLLTGTVINQPQHF